This T cell receptor beta chain came from a study of OX40 agonist ivuxolimab in advanced cancers. Study details: While on treatment, patients had intravenous ivuxolimab at 0.01 to 10 mg/kg every 2 weeks. Males comprised approximately 81% of the group, whose mean age was about 60 years (range 23 to 79).

Here immunoSEQ multiplex PCR was the method, and the copy in TCRdb shows in-frame clones only, minus some. The table lists about 100,000 clones, less than 95% of them singletons. Comment on this clone: The antigen is unknown.

Germline V lookup: CDR1 MDHEN, CDR2 SYDVKM. V lost 4 bases and J lost 7; bases outside the gene matches: 17. CDR3 length equals 18 residues. Study results and caveats: Antigen targets of the expanded peripheral T cells went undetermined. More expanded clones were seen, on average, in CD8+ T cells than in CD4+.

The J gene is TRBJ2-7, the V gene TRBV28; 12 nucleotides match TRBD2. This clonotype was obtained from an adult with an advanced solid tumor such as melanoma, head and neck, liver or kidney cancer. Source: CD4+ or CD8+ T cells sorted from blood, taken in a trial of the OX40 agonist ivuxolimab. The CDR3 here is CASSSTGLAGWDVGEQYF. CDR3 DNA sequence: TGTGCCAGCAGTTCCACAGGACTAGCGGGATGGGACGTGGGGGAGCAGTACTTC.